These 17 T cell receptor beta chains were all obtained from the same sample, sequenced in a study of blood T cell repertoires in COVID-19 (dated by TCRdb to about 2020). The receptor library was made with the immunoSEQ multiplex PCR assay. TCRdb's version of the immuneACCESS table is confined to in-frame rearrangements and falls short of the full clone set. An unresolved V gene accounts for under half of the shortfall where checked; the remainder is of unknown origin. This sample is represented by 300,000 to 400,000 clones; around 86% of them were singletons. The ten largest clones take up under 6.5% of the sample. Sequenced: peripheral blood. The source is a woman aged 50 to 65 with COVID-19, enrolled during active disease.

CDR3 protein: CASTPVLRGAYEQYF. CDR3 nucleotide sequence: TGTGCCAGCACTCCCGTATTAAGAGGAGCCTACGAGCAGTACTTC. This sequence joins TRBV2 and TRBJ2-7; D call uncertain. Germline CDR1 SNHLY, CDR2 FYNNEI. Deletions cut 7 bases from V and 2 bases from J, with 18 bases between. The CDR3 length is 15 residues.

This clone was seen a single time. The chain couples TRBV7-2 to TRBJ1-4, with D maybe TRBD1 (6 bases). V was trimmed by 5 bases and J by 1 base, leaving 8 bases between them. The CDR3 runs to 14 residues. Germline V gene sequence: CDR1 SGHTA, CDR2 FQGNSA. CDR3 region: CASSIRGTNEKLFF. In nucleotides, the CDR3 is TGTGCCAGCAGCATCAGGGGAACTAATGAAAAACTGTTTTTT.

V gene TRBV7-9 combines with J gene TRBJ2-7; maybe TRBD2 (5 bases). Germline V gives CDR1 SEHNR, CDR2 FQNEAQ (reference sequence). This CDR3 is 13 amino acids long. The V end was cut by 4 bases, the J end by 6 bases, with 13 bases between. The CDR3: CASSYGKVGEQYF. The CDR3 region has the DNA TGTGCCAGCAGCTACGGGAAAGTGGGCGAGCAGTACTTC. The full variable domain, completed using reference TRBV7-9 and TRBJ2-7, is DTGVSQNPRHKITKRGQNVTFRCDPISEHNRLYWYRQTLGQGPEFLTYFQNEAQLEKSRLLSDRFSAERPKGSFSTLEIQRTEQGDSAMYLCASSYGKVGEQYFGPGTRLTVT.

The rearrangement links TRBV3-1 (or the pseudogene TRBV3-2) to TRBJ2-1; 7 bases fit TRBD1. Trimming removed 3 bases from V and 1 base from J; junction bases left unmatched: 6. CDR3 size: 16 residues. Germline V gene sequence: CDR1 LGHDT, CDR2 YNNKEL (reference sequence). The CDR3: CASSQVRGQSYNEQFF. CDR3 nucleotide sequence: TGTGCCAGCAGCCAGGTGAGGGGGCAATCCTACAATGAGCAGTTCTTC.

This clone was seen only once. The chain employs TRBV2 and TRBJ2-7; the match to TRBD2 covers 7 bases. Germline-derived CDR1 and CDR2 are SNHLY and FYNNEI. There are 11 residues in the CDR3. V was pared by 6 bases and J by 9 bases, with 5 bases of the junction left unmatched. DNA of the CDR3: TGTGCCAGCAGAGAGACTAGCTGGCAGTACTTC. Residues: CASRETSWQYF.

The chain is built from TRBV7-9 and TRBJ2-1; 9 positions match TRBD2. The CDR3 has 16 residues. CDR1 and CDR2 from the germline V gene are SEHNR and FQNEAQ (reference sequence). V dropped 1 base and J dropped 5; count of bases not matched to a gene: 6. The CDR3 coding sequence is TGTGCCAGCAGCTTAGGGTTTGGCGGGAGGGACAATGAGCAGTTCTTC. Translated, it gives CASSLGFGGRDNEQFF.

The genes are TRBV7-8 and TRBJ1-1; a weak D match, TRBD1 (5 bases). The germline CDR1 and CDR2 sequences are SGHVS and FQNEAQ. The V and J ends lost 5 bases and 4 bases respectively, with 14 bases between them. The CDR3 runs 14 residues. CDR3 coding DNA: TGTGCCAGCAGCGTAAACCCAGGGTTCACTGAAGCTTTCTTT. Translated: CASSVNPGFTEAFF.

The chain combines TRBV11-2 with TRBJ2-3, with a tentative D call TRBD1 (5 bases). Germline loops: CDR1 SGHAT, CDR2 FQNNGV. The germline V and J ends were trimmed by 7 bases and 2 bases, with 13 bases remaining between them. The length of the CDR3 is 14 residues. The CDR3 nucleotides read TGTGCCAGCACCCCAGGGCGGTACACAGATACGCAGTATTTT. Residues: CASTPGRYTDTQYF.

This sequence joins TRBV18 and TRBJ2-3; the match to TRBD1 covers 9 bases. The junction had 2 bases not matched to a gene; V was cut back by 4 bases and J by 0 bases. The CDR3 loop spans 15 amino acids. Germline V gene data show CDR1 as KGHSH and CDR2 as LQKENI. The CDR3, as DNA: TGTGCCAGCTCACAAGGACAGGGGAGCACAGATACGCAGTATTTT. Translated: CASSQGQGSTDTQYF.

A note on this clone: Additional DNA sequences in this sample encode the identical CDR3. This sequence joins TRBV18 and TRBJ2-5, with 7 bases matching TRBD1. Germline loops: CDR1 KGHSH, CDR2 LQKENI. Trimming at V came to 3 bases and at J to 2 bases, leaving 3 bases not matched to a gene. CDR3 length: 14 residues. The CDR3 sequence is CASSPPGQQETQYF. As DNA, the CDR3 is TGTGCCAGCTCACCTCCGGGACAGCAAGAGACCCAGTACTTC.

The chain couples TRBV13 to TRBJ2-2; perhaps TRBD2 as D (6 bases). Germline V gene sequence: CDR1 PRHDT, CDR2 FYEKMQ (reference sequence). The CDR3 consists of 14 residues. V was pared by 6 bases and J by 8 bases, with 16 bases between. In DNA, the CDR3 is TGTGCCAGCAGTCCCGGGAGCCCTGGGGGGGAGCTGTTTTTT. This encodes CASSPGSPGGELFF.

This chain connects TRBV12-3 or TRBV12-4 to TRBJ1-1; D unclear. The CDR3 extends over 12 amino acids. With 2 bases removed from V and 8 bases from J, the gap between germline ends came to 9 bases. CDR3 region: CASSLLGFEAFF. The CDR3 DNA is TGTGCCAGCAGTTTACTAGGTTTCGAAGCTTTCTTT.

V usage is TRBV11-2 and J usage is TRBJ2-7; D possibly corresponds to TRBD2 (5 bases). Trimming left V 2 bases short and J 0 bases short, with 20 bases between. This CDR3 contains 18 residues. CDR1 is SGHAT, CDR2 FQNNGV, per germline. The CDR3 protein is CASSLRFLISGPSYEQYF. The CDR3 DNA sequence: TGTGCCAGCAGCTTACGGTTTCTTATAAGCGGACCCTCCTACGAGCAGTACTTC.

The gene calls are TRBV6-6 and TRBJ2-6; weak D call: TRBD2 (5 bases). In germline, CDR1 is MNHNY, CDR2 SVGAGI (reference sequence). The CDR3 has 16 amino acids. Trimming left V 4 bases short and J 0 bases short, with 10 bases between. This CDR3 is CASSFYGNSGANVLTF. The CDR3 DNA reads TGTGCCAGCAGTTTTTACGGGAACTCTGGGGCCAACGTCCTGACTTTC.

This clone was seen just once. This rearrangement joins TRBV7-9 to TRBJ2-7; 16 bases align to TRBD2. Germline values: CDR1 SEHNR, CDR2 FQNEAQ (reference sequence). The J segment lost 4 bases and the V segment lost 3 bases, leaving 9 bases of the junction unmatched. The CDR3 sequence is 18 residues long. CDR3 amino acids: CASSLGLAGGAGQYEQYF. CDR3 DNA: TGTGCCAGCAGCTTGGGACTAGCGGGAGGGGCGGGCCAATACGAGCAGTACTTC.

The rearrangement uses TRBV6-5 and TRBJ2-7; no definite D call. With 7 bases removed from V and 4 bases from J, the gap between germline ends came to 11 bases. Germline CDR1 is MNHEY and CDR2 is SVGAGI. CDR3 size: 12 residues. CDR3 coding DNA: TGTGCCAGCAATTTCAGGTATTACGAGCAGTACTTC. Its protein product is CASNFRYYEQYF.

The J gene is TRBJ2-1, the V gene TRBV4-2, with 7 positions matching TRBD2. Germline CDR1 LGHNA, CDR2 YNFKEQ. The length of the CDR3 is 16 residues. Trimming at V came to 2 bases and at J to 7 bases, leaving 11 bases not matched to a gene. In DNA form, the CDR3 reads TGTGCCAGCAGCCAATCCTCTGGACTAGTGGGAAATGAGCAGTTCTTC. Its protein product is CASSQSSGLVGNEQFF.